This T cell receptor (beta chain) stems from a study of cytomegalovirus exposure and HLA in healthy donors. Study results and limitations: Researchers had no immune exposure information except CMV serostatus available. The study listed approximately 170 cytomegalovirus-associated TCR beta chains. Prior analysis indicated that the majority of TCR beta V segments exhibited productivity approximately 90% or approximately 30% of the time. It was likely that a cluster of highly shared sequence variants was a sequencing artifact.

CDR1 and CDR2 from the germline V gene are MNHEY and SVGAGI. This CDR3 has 15 residues. V was shortened by 4 bases and J by 5 bases, with 15 bases between the two germline ends. With regard to this clone: The antigen is unknown.

PCR involved 60 Vbeta and 13 Jbeta primers. The protocol was immunoSEQ multiplex PCR, while the TCRdb copy is restricted to in-frame clones and leaves out a portion. The sample consists of tens of thousands of clones, about four fifths of them appearing once. Sequencing was carried out using PBMCs. V and J are TRBV6-5 and TRBJ2-1; D perhaps matches TRBD2 (6 bases). The sequence derives from a woman aged 40-49 years in good health and CMV-seropositive. Written as DNA, the CDR3 is TGTGCCAGCAGTTCCGCATCCGGGACTCACAATGAGCAGTTCTTC. Amino acids: CASSSASGTHNEQFF.